These T cell receptor beta chains were read from a single sample in a study of blood T cell repertoires in COVID-19. The method was immunoSEQ multiplex PCR; TCRdb's version includes in-frame clones alone and lacks a portion of them. The data contain about 80,000 clones, around 88% of them singletons. The sample was peripheral blood. The receptors here all came from a woman older than 75 with acute or convalescent COVID-19. CDR3s include the opening cysteine and the closing phenylalanine or tryptophan. The order of the fields is V gene, J gene, clone size, D gene, CDR3 protein, CDR3 DNA. D genes are given only for firm matches. A clone size is listed for some rows: how often the clone was seen (once, few, many), or a class if it is expanded.

v_gene: TRBV19
j_gene: TRBJ1-1
abundance: .
d_gene: TRBD1
CDR3aa: CASRLRDRGAMNTEAFF
CDR3nt: TGTGCCAGTAGGTTGCGGGACAGGGGGGCAATGAACACTGAAGCTTTCTTT

v_gene: TRBV13
j_gene: TRBJ2-3
abundance: .
d_gene: .
CDR3aa: CASSSLGSGASTDTQYF
CDR3nt: TGTGCCAGCAGCTCCCTGGGGAGCGGAGCTAGCACAGATACGCAGTATTTT

v_gene: TRBV30
j_gene: TRBJ2-7
abundance: .
d_gene: .
CDR3aa: CAWSVYGVSRRSYEQYF
CDR3nt: TGTGCCTGGAGTGTTTACGGGGTGAGTAGGCGGTCCTACGAGCAGTACTTC

v_gene: TRBV10-3
j_gene: TRBJ2-5
abundance: .
d_gene: TRBD2
CDR3aa: CAIRGLAGGNQETQYF
CDR3nt: TGTGCCATCAGGGGACTAGCGGGGGGGAATCAAGAGACCCAGTACTTC

v_gene: TRBV19
j_gene: TRBJ1-1
abundance: .
d_gene: .
CDR3aa: CASQISRMTEAFF
CDR3nt: TGTGCCAGTCAAATTAGTAGAATGACTGAAGCTTTCTTT

v_gene: TRBV5-4
j_gene: TRBJ2-1
abundance: .
d_gene: TRBD2
CDR3aa: CASSYSGTYNEQFF
CDR3nt: TGTGCCAGCAGCTATAGCGGGACCTACAATGAGCAGTTCTTC

v_gene: TRBV7-9
j_gene: TRBJ1-2
abundance: .
d_gene: .
CDR3aa: CASLRTAGGYTF
CDR3nt: TGTGCCAGCCTAAGGACCGCGGGTGGCTACACCTTC

v_gene: TRBV29-1
j_gene: TRBJ2-1
abundance: .
d_gene: .
CDR3aa: CSVESGGPYNEQFF
CDR3nt: TGCAGCGTTGAGTCCGGCGGGCCCTACAATGAGCAGTTCTTC

v_gene: TRBV7-3
j_gene: TRBJ1-1
abundance: .
d_gene: .
CDR3aa: CASSLMWAVENTEAFF
CDR3nt: TGTGCCAGCAGCTTAATGTGGGCAGTGGAGAACACTGAAGCTTTCTTT

v_gene: TRBV7-3
j_gene: TRBJ2-1
abundance: .
d_gene: .
CDR3aa: CASSLSRDTEQFF
CDR3nt: TGTGCCAGCAGCTTAAGTCGGGATACTGAGCAGTTCTTC

v_gene: TRBV4-3
j_gene: TRBJ2-2
abundance: .
d_gene: TRBD2
CDR3aa: CASSPRTSGATGELFF
CDR3nt: TGCGCCAGCAGCCCCCGGACTAGCGGGGCGACCGGGGAGCTGTTTTTT

v_gene: TRBV5-1
j_gene: TRBJ1-1
abundance: .
d_gene: TRBD1
CDR3aa: CASSSARGQLNTEAFF
CDR3nt: TGCGCCAGCAGCTCAGCCCGGGGACAGTTGAACACTGAAGCTTTCTTT

v_gene: TRBV6-2/TRBV6-3
j_gene: TRBJ2-3
abundance: .
d_gene: .
CDR3aa: CASSADGSSTDTQYF
CDR3nt: TGTGCCAGCAGTGCCGACGGGAGTAGCACAGATACGCAGTATTTT

v_gene: TRBV15
j_gene: TRBJ2-7
abundance: .
d_gene: TRBD2
CDR3aa: CATSKELAGGTYEQYF
CDR3nt: TGTGCCACCAGCAAAGAACTAGCGGGAGGAACCTACGAGCAGTACTTC

v_gene: TRBV7-3
j_gene: TRBJ2-1
abundance: .
d_gene: TRBD2
CDR3aa: CASSLAGGSESSYNEQFF
CDR3nt: TGTGCCAGCAGCTTAGCGGGAGGGTCCGAGAGCTCCTACAATGAGCAGTTCTTC

v_gene: TRBV6-2/TRBV6-3
j_gene: TRBJ1-4
abundance: .
d_gene: TRBD1
CDR3aa: CASSYSGGGEKLFF
CDR3nt: TGTGCCAGCAGTTACTCAGGGGGCGGCGAAAAACTGTTTTTT

v_gene: TRBV10-1
j_gene: TRBJ2-7
abundance: .
d_gene: TRBD2
CDR3aa: CASSDRGGYEQYF
CDR3nt: TGCGCCAGCAGTGACCGCGGGGGCTACGAGCAGTACTTC

v_gene: TRBV6-5
j_gene: TRBJ2-7
abundance: .
d_gene: .
CDR3aa: CASSATGGGGEQYF
CDR3nt: TGTGCCAGCAGCGCCACAGGGGGGGGAGGGGAGCAGTACTTC

v_gene: TRBV12-5
j_gene: TRBJ1-5
abundance: few
d_gene: TRBD1
CDR3aa: CASGSRTGGHNQPQHF
CDR3nt: TGTGCTAGTGGTTCAAGGACAGGGGGCCACAATCAGCCCCAGCATTTT

v_gene: TRBV5-4
j_gene: TRBJ2-2
abundance: .
d_gene: TRBD2
CDR3aa: CASSRGLAGVTGELFF
CDR3nt: TGTGCCAGCAGCCGGGGACTAGCGGGAGTAACCGGGGAGCTGTTTTTT

v_gene: TRBV6-6
j_gene: TRBJ2-7
abundance: .
d_gene: TRBD1
CDR3aa: CASSPTDRVKTGISEQYF
CDR3nt: TGTGCCAGCAGTCCGACGGACAGGGTTAAGACGGGAATTAGCGAGCAGTACTTC

v_gene: TRBV25-1
j_gene: TRBJ1-2
abundance: once
d_gene: .
CDR3aa: CASGGLDTRYGYTF
CDR3nt: TGTGCCAGCGGCGGTTTGGACACCCGCTATGGCTACACCTTC

v_gene: TRBV7-9
j_gene: TRBJ2-1
abundance: .
d_gene: TRBD1
CDR3aa: CASNSGTEYNEQFF
CDR3nt: TGTGCCAGCAACTCCGGGACAGAGTACAATGAGCAGTTCTTC

v_gene: TRBV19
j_gene: TRBJ2-3
abundance: .
d_gene: TRBD2
CDR3aa: CASSTPGTSGSTQYF
CDR3nt: TGTGCCAGTAGTACCCCCGGGACTAGCGGGAGTACGCAGTATTTT